Listed here is a single T cell receptor beta chain. Its cognate antigen is unknown. The data derive from a study of shared clonotypes between healthy human individuals. Study-level background: Three CD4 naive, three CD4 memory, two CD8 naive and one CD8 memory plate were used per donor. General study results and limits: Sampling was confined to blood; repertoires within tissues likely differ.

It was across several immunoSEQ plates that each subset's genomic DNA was evenly split. Assay used: immunoSEQ multiplex PCR; TCRdb lists only in-frame clones, some missing. The sample carries 2.3 million or so clones, approximately 93% recorded once. The CDR3 consists of 15 residues. The V end lost 1 base, the J end lost 0 bases, and 10 bases lay between the germline ends. The V gene's germline CDR1 is LNHDA and CDR2 SQIVND (reference sequence). The clonotype comes from a man aged 18 to 30 in good health. Some clones in this sample may be carry-over from other donors' samples. Sequencing was carried out using naive CD4+ T cells from PBMCs. The subset was: CD45RA+ positively selected. J is TRBJ2-7 and V is TRBV19; D possibly corresponds to TRBD2 (6 bases). The CDR3 region is CASSIAPGLSYEQYF. CDR3 nucleotides: TGTGCCAGTAGTATAGCCCCGGGACTCTCCTACGAGCAGTACTTC. The full variable domain, with the rest looked up from reference TRBV19 and TRBJ2-7, is DGGITQSPKYLFRKEGQNVTLSCEQNLNHDAMYWYRQDPGQGLRLIYYSQIVNDFQKGDIAEGYSVSREKKESFPLTVTSAQKNPTAFYLCASSIAPGLSYEQYFGPGTRLTVT.